This T cell receptor beta chain was identified in a study of CD8 T cells in Susac syndrome. Study-level background: Within the sequenced group of Susac syndrome patients, 5 or 6 showed active disease and eight were in remission. Each patient with Susac syndrome, at the time of blood draw, was therapy-naive, on corticosteroids, or on intravenous immunoglobulin alone. Overall study findings and caveats: The Susac syndrome CD4+ T cell repertoires displayed no clonal expansion.

On this clonotype: Antigen: not known.

The RNA input was roughly 0.45 to 1 ug, and it was reverse transcribed with random hexamers. Multiplex PCR with immunoSEQ amplified the TCR beta CDR3 across 54 Vbeta and 13 Jbeta. MiXCR was run by TCRdb on the immunoSEQ multiplex PCR reads, yielding one entry per CDR3 protein. The data show 150,000 or so distinct CDR3 sequences, approximately 95% seen once. Germline V gene sequence: CDR1 SGDLS, CDR2 YYNGEE. CDR3 length: 15 residues. V was shortened by 6 bases and J by 2 bases, with 17 bases between the two germline ends. Sequencing input: CD4+ T cells from PBMCs. This TCR was sampled from a human donor with Susac syndrome. The rearrangement uses TRBV9 and TRBJ2-5; possibly TRBD1 for D (5 bases). The CDR3 coding sequence is TGTGCCAGCACCTCCCAGGGTTCCCTTCAAGAGACCCAGTACTTC. The encoded protein is CASTSQGSLQETQYF.